The 6 T cell receptor beta chains given below trace back to one sample, sequenced in a study of robustness of blood B and T cell sequencing. The cDNA carried a universal priming site added by a 5' template-switch oligo. Each cDNA molecule was tagged by a 12-nucleotide random UMI. TCRdb independently ran MiXCR on the PCR reads; one entry per CDR3 protein. The sample lists about 1,200 distinct CDR3 sequences, about three quarters seen once, with 35% to 45% in the top ten. The template for TCR beta quantification was mRNA, not genomic DNA. Sequenced: peripheral blood. The origin of the receptors is a human donor in good health.

This sequence joins TRBV24-1 and TRBJ2-3, with D unresolved. The CDR3 runs to 13 residues. The germline V gene encodes CDR1 KGHDR and CDR2 SFDVKD. The V end lost 3 bases, the J end lost 2 bases, and 5 bases lay between the germline ends. CDR3 coding DNA: TGTGCCACCAGTGATACGAACACAGATACGCAGTATTTT. Protein product: CATSDTNTDTQYF.

This chain uses TRBV20-1 with TRBJ2-1, with D unresolved. Germline-derived CDR1 and CDR2 are DFQATT and SNEGSKA (reference sequence). The CDR3 is 13 amino acids. V lost 1 base and J lost 0, with 4 bases in between. This CDR3 reads CSARGFSYNEQFF. CDR3 DNA: TGCAGTGCTAGAGGGTTCTCCTACAATGAGCAGTTCTTC.

The V call is TRBV7-3, the J call TRBJ2-7; TRBD2 agrees at 7 bases. J gave up 3 bases and V 3 bases, and 17 bases lay outside the gene matches. The CDR3 spans 18 residues. Germline CDR1 reads SGHTA; CDR2 reads FQGTGA. The CDR3 DNA reads as TGTGCCAGCAGCTTCGTAAGGGGAAGGAGGAGGGACTACTACGAGCAGTACTTC. It codes for CASSFVRGRRRDYYEQYF.

The CDR3 nucleotides read TGCAGCGTTGAATTGACGGGGGGCCCAGGGGAGCAGTACTTC. As protein: CSVELTGGPGEQYF. The rearrangement links TRBV29-1 to TRBJ2-7, with D perhaps TRBD2 (7 bases). CDR3 length equals 14 residues. Trimming cost V 2 bases and J 7 bases, with 18 bases left between them. Germline V gene data show CDR1 as SQVTM and CDR2 as ANQGSEA.

This chain links TRBV7-2 with TRBJ1-6, with 8 bases identical to TRBD1. The trim removed 1 base at V and 9 bases at J, leaving 2 bases unmatched. This CDR3 contains 14 residues. Germline CDR1 is SGHTA and CDR2 is FQGNSA. The CDR3, as DNA: TGTGCCAGCAGCTTAGGACAGGGGTCTTCACCCCTCCACTTT. This encodes CASSLGQGSSPLHF.

The chain couples TRBV4-1 to TRBJ1-6; D uncertain. The V end lost 2 bases, the J end lost 8 bases, and 13 bases lay between the germline ends. This CDR3 has 15 amino acids. CDR1 and CDR2 from the germline V gene are MGHRA and YSYEKL. The CDR3 is CASSQPMAVDSPLHF. The CDR3, as DNA: TGCGCCAGCAGCCAACCAATGGCAGTGGATTCACCCCTCCACTTT.